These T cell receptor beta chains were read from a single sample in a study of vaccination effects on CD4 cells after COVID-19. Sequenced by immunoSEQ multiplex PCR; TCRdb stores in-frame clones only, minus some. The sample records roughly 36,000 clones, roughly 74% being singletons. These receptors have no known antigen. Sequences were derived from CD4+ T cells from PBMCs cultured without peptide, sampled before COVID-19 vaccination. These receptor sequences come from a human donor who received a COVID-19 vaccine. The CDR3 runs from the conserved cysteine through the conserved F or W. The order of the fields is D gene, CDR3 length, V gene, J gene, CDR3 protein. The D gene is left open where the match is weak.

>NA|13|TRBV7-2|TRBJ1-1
CASSRSRDTEAFF
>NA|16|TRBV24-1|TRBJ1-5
CATARAPPDPDQPQHF
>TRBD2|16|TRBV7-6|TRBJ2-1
CASSLAVASGSRGQFF
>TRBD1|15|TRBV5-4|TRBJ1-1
CASSTKQGKGDEAFF
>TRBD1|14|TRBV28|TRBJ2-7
CASRGTDRSTLWYF
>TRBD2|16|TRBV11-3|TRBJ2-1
CASSGAGLAGDNEQFF
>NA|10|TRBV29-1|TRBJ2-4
CSVTENIQYF
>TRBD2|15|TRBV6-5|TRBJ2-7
CASRASGTLTYEQYF
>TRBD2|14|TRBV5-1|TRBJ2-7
CASSLAGNTYEQYF
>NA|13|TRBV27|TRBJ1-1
CASRDAGNTEAFF
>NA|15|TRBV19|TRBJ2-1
CASSRRLAAYNEQFF
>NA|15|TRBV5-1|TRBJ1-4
CASSLIPGSDEKLFF
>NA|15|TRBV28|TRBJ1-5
CASSLGGNLDQPQHF
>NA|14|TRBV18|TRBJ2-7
CASSPRQSSYEQYF
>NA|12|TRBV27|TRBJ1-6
CASSFRASPLHF
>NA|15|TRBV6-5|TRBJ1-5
CASSLNRNSNQPQHF
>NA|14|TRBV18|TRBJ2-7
CASSPTGGGYEQYF
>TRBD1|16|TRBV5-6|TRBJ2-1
CASSPNTGQGYNEQFF
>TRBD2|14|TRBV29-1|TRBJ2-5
CSVEGGLAGETQYF
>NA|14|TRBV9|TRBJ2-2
CASSPWRATGELFF
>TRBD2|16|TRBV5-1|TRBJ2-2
CASSLTSGAYTGELFF
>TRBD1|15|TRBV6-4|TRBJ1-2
CASSDGSGGFAGYTF
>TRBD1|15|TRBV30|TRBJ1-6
CACQGQGGSSSPLHF
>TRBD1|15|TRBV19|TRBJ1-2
CASSISGTGWFGYTF
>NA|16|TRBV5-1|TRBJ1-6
CASSWVESSYNSPLHF
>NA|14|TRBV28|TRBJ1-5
CASSPLLSNQPQHF
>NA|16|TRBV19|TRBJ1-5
CASSIVTGVGNQPQHF
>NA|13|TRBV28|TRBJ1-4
CASSSQLNEKLFF
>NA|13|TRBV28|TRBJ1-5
CASSMISNQPQHF
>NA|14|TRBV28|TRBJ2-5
CASSYPRDSETQYF
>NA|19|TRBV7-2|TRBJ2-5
CASSLVWSRTGHLRETQYF
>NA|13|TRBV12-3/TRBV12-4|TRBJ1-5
CASMRGGNQPQHF
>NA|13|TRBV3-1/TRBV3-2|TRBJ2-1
CASSQGLYNEQFF
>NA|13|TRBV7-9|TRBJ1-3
CASSPRLRDTIYF
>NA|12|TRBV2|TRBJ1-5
CASSEQGQPQHF
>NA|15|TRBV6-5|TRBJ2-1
CASSYRRVGYNEQFF
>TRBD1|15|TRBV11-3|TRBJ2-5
CASSSSGTGRETQYF
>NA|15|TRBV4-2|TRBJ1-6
CASSRAGQGPSPLHF
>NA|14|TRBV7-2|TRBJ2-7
CASCSDGTSYEQYF